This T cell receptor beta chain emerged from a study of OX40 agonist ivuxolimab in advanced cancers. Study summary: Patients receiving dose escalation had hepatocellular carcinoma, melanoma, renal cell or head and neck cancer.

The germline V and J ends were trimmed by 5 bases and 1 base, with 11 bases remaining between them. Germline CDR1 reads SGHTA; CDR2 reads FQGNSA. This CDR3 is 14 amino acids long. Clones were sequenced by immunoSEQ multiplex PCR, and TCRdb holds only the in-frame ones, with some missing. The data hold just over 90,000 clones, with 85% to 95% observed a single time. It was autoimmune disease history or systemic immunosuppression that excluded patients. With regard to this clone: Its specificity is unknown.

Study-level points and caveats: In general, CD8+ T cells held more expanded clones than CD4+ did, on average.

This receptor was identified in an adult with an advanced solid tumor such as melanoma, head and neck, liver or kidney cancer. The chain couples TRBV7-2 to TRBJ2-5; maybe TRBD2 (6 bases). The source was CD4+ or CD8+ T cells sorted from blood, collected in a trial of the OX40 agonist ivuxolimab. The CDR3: CASSPRDFQETQYF. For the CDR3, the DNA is TGTGCCAGCAGCCCCCGGGACTTCCAAGAGACCCAGTACTTC.